Below, 27 T cell receptor beta chains from the same sample are listed, as sequenced in a study of response to subunit inactivated influenza vaccine. TCRdb reanalysed the RT-PCR reads using MiXCR and keeps one entry per CDR3 protein. The sample records under 800,000 distinct CDR3 sequences, 14% being singletons. Sequenced here: PBMCs from blood, sampled 14 days before vaccination. These receptors came from a man aged 45 to 65 who received an inactivated influenza vaccine.

This clonotype has ten or more counts. The chain recombines TRBV2 with TRBJ2-1; 7 bases fit TRBD2. The ends lost 8 bases at V and 2 bases at J; junction bases unmatched: 9. The germline gives CDR1 SNHLY, CDR2 FYNNEI. The length of the CDR3 is 15 residues. DNA for the CDR3: TGTGCCAGCGGAGCAACGGGGGGACCCTACAATGAGCAGTTCTTC. Translation gives CASGATGGPYNEQFF.

In its sample, this clonotype was seen a few times. The chain recombines TRBV5-1 with TRBJ1-1; D might be TRBD1 (5 bases). V lost 6 bases to trimming and J lost 2 bases, with 17 bases between them. CDR1 is SGHRS and CDR2 is YFSETQ in the germline V gene. This CDR3 region has 15 residues. DNA of the CDR3: TGCGCCAGCATCGCAGTGAGGGGAGGCAACACTGAAGCTTTCTTT. Its translation is CASIAVRGGNTEAFF.

The chain has TRBV4-2 and TRBJ2-7, with 7 nucleotides matching TRBD2. V lost 4 bases, J lost 5 bases, and 5 bases stayed unmatched. Germline CDR1 LGHNA, CDR2 YNFKEQ. CDR3 size: 13 residues. This chain's CDR3 is CASSLGRANEQYF. CDR3 in DNA: TGTGCCAGCAGCCTAGGGAGGGCCAACGAGCAGTACTTC.

This clonotype has a handful of counts. The chain uses TRBV27 and TRBJ2-2; 9 bases match TRBD1. CDR3 length: 16 residues. From germline, CDR1 is MNHEY and CDR2 SMNVEV (reference sequence). V lost 7 bases, J lost 7 bases, and 13 bases stayed unmatched. The CDR3, as DNA: TGTGCCAGCACCTTTATGGGACAGGGAATGAGCGGGGAGCTGTTTTTT. It is translated as CASTFMGQGMSGELFF.

The chain joins TRBV27 to TRBJ2-7, with D tentatively TRBD2 (5 bases). V was clipped by 10 bases and J by 0 bases, with 13 bases between them. The CDR3 runs 13 residues. Germline CDR1 and CDR2: MNHEY and SMNVEV (reference sequence). The CDR3 loop reads CATHGISSYEQYF. DNA of the CDR3: TGTGCCACCCACGGGATTAGCTCCTACGAGCAGTACTTC.

This clonotype has a handful of counts. The CDR3 spells CASSLAAGAGGELFF. As DNA, the CDR3 is TGTGCCAGCAGCTTAGCAGCGGGAGCGGGCGGGGAGCTGTTTTTT. The V gene is TRBV7-2, the J gene TRBJ2-2; 8 bases agree with TRBD2. Germline V CDR1 and CDR2: SGHTA, FQGNSA. The CDR3 runs 15 residues. V lost 0 bases to trimming and J lost 7 bases; unmatched junction nucleotides: 4.

This clonotype was seen a handful of times. The CDR3 nucleotides read TGTGCCAGCAGCCAGATGGGGGCAGATCAGCCCCAGCATTTT. This translates into CASSQMGADQPQHF. The V call is TRBV14, the J call TRBJ1-5; maybe TRBD1 (6 bases). From germline, CDR1 is SGHDN and CDR2 FVKESK. This CDR3 is built from 14 residues. The V end was cut by 3 bases, the J end by 5 bases, with 11 bases between.

The J gene is TRBJ2-2, the V gene TRBV3-1; D is perhaps TRBD1 (6 bases). V lost 4 bases and J 6 bases, leaving 15 bases between the germline ends. Germline CDR1 and CDR2: LGHDT and YNNKEL (reference sequence). This CDR3 has 15 amino acids. The CDR3 protein is CASSRNRVSAGELFF. CDR3 nucleotides: TGTGCCAGCAGCCGGAACAGGGTTTCGGCCGGGGAGCTGTTTTTT.

V is TRBV6-5 and J is TRBJ2-4, with D possibly matching TRBD1 (7 bases). Between the trimmed V and J ends, which lost 5 bases and 4 bases, there was a span of 18 bases. Germline V CDR1 and CDR2: MNHEY, SVGAGI. The CDR3 has 16 amino acids. CDR3 amino acids: CASSGGTARGKNIQYF. CDR3 DNA: TGTGCCAGCAGTGGCGGGACAGCCCGTGGGAAAAACATTCAGTACTTC.

This clonotype was detected only a few times. The CDR3 loop is CASSVGRNNEQFF. The CDR3 bases are TGTGCCAGCAGCGTAGGGAGGAACAATGAGCAGTTCTTC. The chain uses TRBV9 and TRBJ2-1; TRBD2 is a possible D gene (5 bases). There are 13 residues in the CDR3. CDR1 and CDR2 from the germline V gene are SGDLS and YYNGEE. Trimming cost V 0 bases and J 5 bases, with 6 bases left between them. Looking up the rest from reference TRBV9 and TRBJ2-1 gives the full variable domain: DSGVTQTPKHLITATGQRVTLRCSPRSGDLSVYWYQQSLDQGLQFLIQYYNGEERAKGNILERFSAQQFPDLHSELNLSSLELGDSALYFCASSVGRNNEQFFGPGTRLTVL.

In DNA, the CDR3 is TGCGCCAGCAGCCTGACATCAACTAATGAAAAACTGTTTTTT. It yields the protein CASSLTSTNEKLFF. This chain joins TRBV5-1 and TRBJ1-4; D is uncertain. V was pared by 4 bases and J by 0 bases, with 7 bases between. The germline gives CDR1 SGHRS, CDR2 YFSETQ. There are 14 residues in the CDR3.

In this sample, this clonotype turned up a few times. The V gene is TRBV7-2, the J gene TRBJ2-1; tentatively, D is TRBD1 or TRBD2 (5 bases each). Germline assignment: CDR1 SGHTA and CDR2 FQGNSA. Trimming left V 1 base short and J 7 bases short, with 17 bases between. The CDR3 runs 16 residues. The CDR3 DNA follows: TGTGCCAGCAGCTTAGTAGAGGCAGGGACGGGGAATGAGCAGTTCTTC. Amino acids: CASSLVEAGTGNEQFF.

This clonotype was seen only a few times. The V gene is TRBV7-9, the J gene TRBJ2-4; 7 bases are shared with TRBD1. The CDR3 is made up of 12 amino acids. The V and J ends lost 7 bases and 9 bases, in that order; junction bases with no gene match: 6. CDR1 SEHNR and CDR2 FQNEAQ come from the germline V gene (reference sequence). CDR3 DNA: TGTGCCAGCAAGCAGGGGGAAAGCATTCAGTACTTC. Translated, it gives CASKQGESIQYF. The entire variable domain, with the rest obtained from reference TRBV7-9 and TRBJ2-4, is as follows: DTGVSQNPRHKITKRGQNVTFRCDPISEHNRLYWYRQTLGQGPEFLTYFQNEAQLEKSRLLSDRFSAERPKGSFSTLEIQRTEQGDSAMYLCASKQGESIQYFGAGTRLSVL.

This clonotype was counted only a few times. This rearrangement joins TRBV6-5 to TRBJ2-2, with D hard to call. The CDR3 extends over 12 amino acids. Germline V CDR1 and CDR2: MNHEY, SVGAGI. V was trimmed by 1 base and J by 6 bases, leaving 3 bases between them. CDR3 sequence (DNA): TGTGCCAGCAGTTACTTCTCCGGGGAGCTGTTTTTT. This codes for CASSYFSGELFF.

CDR3 in DNA: TGTGCCAGCAGCCAATTACGAGGCTCCTCTAGCGGGAAGCTCGAGCAGTACTTC. This gives the protein CASSQLRGSSSGKLEQYF. This chain joins TRBV14 and TRBJ2-7, with 9 bases matching TRBD2. The CDR3 sequence is 18 residues long. Germline assignment: CDR1 SGHDN and CDR2 FVKESK. The J segment lost 6 bases and the V segment lost 2 bases, leaving 17 bases of the junction unmatched.

The chain links TRBV7-2 to TRBJ2-3; D is possibly TRBD1 or TRBD2 (5 bases each). V lost 5 bases to trimming and J lost 4 bases, with 13 bases between them. The V gene's germline CDR1 is SGHTA and CDR2 FQGNSA. CDR3 size: 14 residues. CDR3 sequence reads: CASSRDRDADTQYF. Here the CDR3 DNA reads TGTGCCAGCAGCCGGGACCGGGACGCAGATACGCAGTATTTT.

V usage is TRBV11-2 and J usage is TRBJ2-3; 11 bases match TRBD2. Losses at the gene ends were 4 bases for V and 0 bases for J; bases not matched to a gene: 9. The germline V gene has CDR1 SGHAT and CDR2 FQNNGV. The CDR3 has 18 amino acids. The CDR3 loop reads CASSWGLADRTSTDTQYF. DNA of the CDR3: TGTGCCAGCAGCTGGGGACTAGCGGACCGTACTAGCACAGATACGCAGTATTTT.

The chain uses TRBV29-1 and TRBJ2-3; perhaps TRBD2 as D (5 bases). There are 14 residues in the CDR3. V was cut by 4 bases and J by 0 bases, with 11 bases left in between. Germline lookup yields CDR1 SQVTM and CDR2 ANQGSEA. The CDR3 is CSVGRPGSTDTQYF. The DNA of the CDR3 is TGCAGCGTTGGAAGGCCGGGAAGCACAGATACGCAGTATTTT.

This clonotype was picked up a small number of times. The chain is built from TRBV20-1 and TRBJ2-2; 12 nucleotides match TRBD2. Germline trimming cut 1 base from V and 4 bases from J; bases unmatched to any gene: 7. The CDR3 runs to 17 residues. Germline CDR1 and CDR2: DFQATT and SNEGSKA (reference sequence). CDR3 DNA sequence: TGCAGTGCTAGAGTGGTACCGGGACTAGCGGGCACCGGGGAGCTGTTTTTT. Amino acid sequence: CSARVVPGLAGTGELFF.

The V call is TRBV11-3, the J call TRBJ2-5, with D perhaps given as TRBD1 or TRBD2 (5 bases each). From germline, CDR1 is SGHNT and CDR2 YENEEA. The CDR3 has 13 residues. Deletions cut 1 base from V and 6 bases from J, with 9 bases between. DNA of the CDR3: TGTGCCAGCAGCTTAGCGGTGGGACAGACCCAGTACTTC. It translates to CASSLAVGQTQYF.

This clonotype came up a few times. The chain uses TRBV6-2 or TRBV6-3 and TRBJ2-7; weak D call: TRBD2 (7 bases). CDR1 MNHEY and CDR2 SVGEGT come from the germline V gene. V lost 5 bases, J lost 1 base, and 18 bases lay in between. CDR3 size: 16 residues. The DNA of the CDR3 is TGTGCCAGCAGTACCTGGGGGAGCGGGACATCCTACGAGCAGTACTTC. As protein: CASSTWGSGTSYEQYF.

This rearrangement joins TRBV6-1 to TRBJ1-2, with 7 nucleotides matching TRBD1. This CDR3 is 16 amino acids long. V was pared by 6 bases and J by 4 bases, with 14 bases of the junction left unmatched. In germline, CDR1 is MNHNS, CDR2 SASEGT. The CDR3 bases are TGTGCCAGCAGCGGAGGGACAGCCTTTAGCACCTATGGCTACACCTTC. Translated, it gives CASSGGTAFSTYGYTF.

This clonotype has just a few counts. J is TRBJ2-7 and V is TRBV29-1; 13 nucleotides align to TRBD2. This CDR3 is 13 amino acids long. Trimming removed 4 bases from V and 7 bases from J; junction bases left unmatched: 4. Germline assignment: CDR1 SQVTM and CDR2 ANQGSEA. The CDR3 protein is CSVAPGLAGEQYF. The CDR3 coding sequence is TGCAGCGTTGCACCGGGACTAGCGGGAGAGCAGTACTTC.

This clonotype occurred once. The gene calls are TRBV11-2 and TRBJ2-3; 11 nucleotides match TRBD2. Germline CDR1 reads SGHAT; CDR2 reads FQNNGV. Trimming cost V 7 bases and J 2 bases; bases outside gene matches: 14. The CDR3 length is 18 residues. CDR3 sequence reads: CASNHPAGTSGITDTQYF. For the CDR3, the DNA is TGTGCCAGCAACCATCCCGCCGGGACTAGCGGTATCACAGATACGCAGTATTTT.

This clonotype appeared many times. The chain has TRBV5-1 and TRBJ2-3; 8 bases fit TRBD1. The germline V gene encodes CDR1 SGHRS and CDR2 YFSETQ. CDR3 length: 16 residues. V trimming: 3 bases; J trimming: 2 bases; junction bases outside the gene matches: 8. The CDR3 here is CASSWTGLVFTDTQYF. CDR3 bases: TGCGCCAGCAGCTGGACAGGGTTAGTCTTCACAGATACGCAGTATTTT.

This clonotype was recorded a few times. The J gene is TRBJ2-2, the V gene TRBV11-2; D is unclear. The CDR3 is 15 residues long. The ends were cut back, 5 bases at V and 1 base at J, with 11 bases in the middle. Germline assignment: CDR1 SGHAT and CDR2 FQNNGV. The CDR3 nucleotides read TGTGCCAGCAGCCACCCCTTACAGAACACCGGGGAGCTGTTTTTT. The encoded protein is CASSHPLQNTGELFF. The variable domain in full, completed from reference TRBV11-2 and TRBJ2-2, reads EAGVAQSPRYKIIEKRQSVAFWCNPISGHATLYWYQQILGQGPKLLIQFQNNGVVDDSQLPKDRFSAERLKGVDSTLKIQPAKLEDSAVYLCASSHPLQNTGELFFGEGSRLTVL.

This clonotype was recorded many times. The CDR3 sequence: CASRSTGDDYGYTF. In DNA form, the CDR3 reads TGTGCCAGCAGGTCTACAGGGGACGACTATGGCTACACCTTC. V is TRBV12-3 or TRBV12-4 and J is TRBJ1-2; TRBD1 matches at 7 bases. V dropped 6 bases and J dropped 3; count of bases not matched to a gene: 7. CDR3 length equals 14 residues.